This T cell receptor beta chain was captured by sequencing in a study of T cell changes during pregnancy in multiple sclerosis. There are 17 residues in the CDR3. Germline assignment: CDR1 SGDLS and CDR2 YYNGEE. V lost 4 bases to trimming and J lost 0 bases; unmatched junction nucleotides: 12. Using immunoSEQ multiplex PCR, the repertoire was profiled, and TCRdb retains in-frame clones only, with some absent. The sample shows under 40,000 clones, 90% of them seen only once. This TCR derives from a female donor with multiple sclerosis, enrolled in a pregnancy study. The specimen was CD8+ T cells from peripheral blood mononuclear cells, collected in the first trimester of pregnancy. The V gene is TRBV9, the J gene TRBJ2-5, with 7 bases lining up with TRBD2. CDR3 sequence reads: CASSPPLERGNQETQYF. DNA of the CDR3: TGTGCCAGCAGCCCACCTTTGGAGCGGGGAAACCAAGAGACCCAGTACTTC.